Detailed here is one T cell receptor (beta chain). Its antigen is unknown. V trimming: 0 bases; J trimming: 8 bases; junction bases outside the gene matches: 13. The CDR3 extends over 17 amino acids. Germline assignment: CDR1 KGHSY and CDR2 FQNENV. This entry belongs to a study of CD8 T cells in ankylosing spondylitis. TCRdb processed the 5' RACE reads anew with MiXCR; each CDR3 protein has one entry. The sample holds about 450,000 distinct CDR3 sequences, roughly 26% seen once. Points from the study as a whole: In reactive arthritis synovial fluid and blood, some motif variants had been reported before. Reportedly, disease-linked clones are significantly enriched in ankylosing spondylitis patients' matched synovial fluid. What seemed typical of ankylosing spondylitis blood was a TCR beta motif built from 8 or 9 highly homologous variants. Disease-linked clones proved CD8+ and comparatively uncommon in peripheral blood.

The chain joins TRBV16 to TRBJ2-4, with 7 bases identical to TRBD2. The sequenced sample consisted of blood, either unsorted or a sorted T cell fraction (not recorded which). This TCR came from a male donor with ankylosing spondylitis. For the CDR3, the DNA is TGTGCCAGCAGCCAATCGGGCAGGGAACCTCGGGGGGACATTCAGTACTTC. Translation: CASSQSGREPRGDIQYF.